This T cell receptor (beta chain) was recovered during a study of blood T cells in healthy people across ages. Concerning this clonotype: Its target is not known.

The study, taken as a whole, reports: Significant beta diversity loss was already apparent by age about 39, declining roughly linearly. Both naive CD4+ cell counts and diversity were greater in long-lived donors than in aged donors.

Next came a second PCR, run for about 6 to 12 cycles, which used a sample-barcoded 5' primer along with a J-beta primer mix. One entry per CDR3 protein results from TCRdb running MiXCR on the 5' RACE reads. Altogether under 2 million distinct CDR3 sequences are present, 34% being singletons, with the ten largest covering around 10%. Isolated per sample were at least 7 million PBMCs. The CDR3 loop spans 15 amino acids. Germline V gene lookup returns CDR1 SQVTM and CDR2 ANQGSEA. Trimming took off 6 bases at V and 0 bases at J, with 15 bases between the two ends. Sequencing input: blood. The gene calls are TRBV29-1 and TRBJ2-1, with D possibly being TRBD2 (5 bases). This receptor was obtained from a woman aged 25-40 years in good health. The DNA for the CDR3 is TGCAGCGTATCATCAGCGGCGAGCTCCTACAATGAGCAGTTCTTC. This gives the protein CSVSSAASSYNEQFF.